These 12 T cell receptor beta chains came from one sample sequenced in a study of T cells in Graves' hyperthyroidism and ophthalmopathy (dated 2019 in TCRdb). Receptors were amplified or captured by multiplex PCR. Sequencing instrument: Illumina HiSeq 2000. The TCR beta CDR3 regions were amplified from the RNA transcripts. The TCR CDR3 was subjected to a first round of RT-PCR using the HTBI primer set and the Qiagen OneStep RT-PCR kit. The public sequencing data were trimmed at Q25 with fastp and processed into clonotypes with MiXCR by TCRdb, which kept only in-frame beta chains. CDR3 protein sequences are deduplicated, and each keeps its most common genes and DNA. Counted in this sample were around 400,000 distinct CDR3 sequences; roughly 15% of them appeared once. The top ten clonotypes cover approximately 20% of the sample. Sequences were obtained from blood. These receptors were collected from a woman in her sixties with Graves' ophthalmopathy.

The gene calls are TRBV6-1 and TRBJ2-4, with 12 bases identical to TRBD2. V gave up 2 bases and J gave up 8 bases; unmatched junction bases: 7. The CDR3 consists of 16 residues. Germline CDR1 MNHNS, CDR2 SASEGT. CDR3 sequence (DNA): TGTGCCAGCAGTGAATGGTCTAGCGGGAGGGCCGACATTCAGTACTTC. Translated, it gives CASSEWSSGRADIQYF.

In its sample, this clonotype was seen a few times. This chain links TRBV18 with TRBJ1-1, with D tentatively TRBD1 (5 bases). Germline CDR1 KGHSH, CDR2 LQKENI. Trimming took off 6 bases at V and 6 bases at J, with 11 bases between the two ends. The CDR3 is made up of 12 amino acids. The CDR3 sequence is CASSGGGAEAFF. CDR3 nucleotide sequence: TGTGCCAGCTCGGGGGGGGGGGCTGAAGCTTTCTTT.

CDR3 amino acids: CASSPLQGWDTQYF. The DNA of the CDR3 is TGTGCCAGCTCACCATTGCAGGGATGGGATACGCAGTATTTT. J is TRBJ2-3 and V is TRBV18, with D maybe TRBD1 (5 bases). The CDR3 sequence is 14 residues long. Germline V CDR1 and CDR2: KGHSH, LQKENI. V shed 2 bases and J shed 6 bases, with 12 bases lying between them.

This clonotype was observed many times. The chain recombines TRBV28 with TRBJ2-3; 7 nucleotides match TRBD2. The CDR3 length is 13 residues. J was trimmed by 7 bases and V by 6 bases; bases with no gene match: 7. Germline CDR1 and CDR2: MDHEN and SYDVKM. The CDR3 loop is CASSWEGRYTQYF. In DNA, the CDR3 is TGTGCCAGCAGCTGGGAGGGCCGATATACGCAGTATTTT.

In regard to this clonotype: A read error is possible here, since a much larger clone lies one base away. The rearrangement joins TRBV7-2 to TRBJ2-2; D is possibly TRBD1 (7 bases). Germline assignment: CDR1 SGHTA and CDR2 FQGNSA. The CDR3 totals 15 residues. The CDR3 loop is CASSRQGGWTGGLFF. CDR3 DNA sequence: TGTGCCAGCAGCCGTCAGGGGGGCTGGACCGGGGGGCTGTTTTTT.

This clonotype was found a few times. The gene calls are TRBV2 and TRBJ2-2, with TRBD1 as a possible D gene (5 bases). V lost 6 bases and J lost 5, with 10 bases in between. CDR1 and CDR2 (germline): SNHLY, FYNNEI. There are 13 residues in the CDR3. CDR3 loop: CASSVPGTGELFF. The CDR3 DNA follows: TGTGCCAGCAGCGTCCCAGGGACCGGGGAGCTGTTTTTT.

This clonotype occurred many times. The chain uses TRBV7-2 and TRBJ1-5; TRBD1 agrees at 9 bases. Germline CDR1 is SGHTA and CDR2 is FQGNSA. Unmatched junction bases numbered 8, after V lost 5 bases and J lost 6 bases. This CDR3 contains 15 residues. The CDR3 sequence: CASSLGQGQGQPQHF. The CDR3 region has the DNA TGTGCCAGCAGCCTAGGACAGGGGCAGGGTCAGCCCCAGCATTTT.

This rearrangement joins TRBV29-1 to TRBJ2-7; weak D call: TRBD1 (6 bases). Germline CDR1 reads SQVTM; CDR2 reads ANQGSEA. The ends were cut back, 0 bases at V and 1 base at J, with 7 bases in the middle. There are 13 residues in the CDR3. This chain's CDR3 is CSVEDGQSYEQYF. In DNA, the CDR3 is TGCAGCGTTGAAGATGGACAGTCCTACGAGCAGTACTTC.

There are many counts of this clonotype. The rearrangement links TRBV20-1 to TRBJ2-1, with D unresolved. Germline lookup yields CDR1 DFQATT and CDR2 SNEGSKA (reference sequence). V lost 6 bases to trimming and J lost 1 base, with 16 bases between them. The CDR3 length is 15 residues. The CDR3 loop is CSAPVSSLSYNEQFF. DNA for the CDR3: TGCAGTGCCCCTGTATCCAGCTTGTCCTACAATGAGCAGTTCTTC.

This clonotype showed up many times. The chain is built from TRBV3-1 and TRBJ1-2, with D unresolved. CDR3 size: 13 residues. The germline CDR1 and CDR2 sequences are LGHDT and YNNKEL (reference sequence). Trimming took off 2 bases at V and 7 bases at J, with 11 bases between the two ends. The CDR3 bases are TGTGCCAGCAGCCAACGACAAAGTGGTGGCTACACCTTC. Translation gives CASSQRQSGGYTF.

Written as DNA, the CDR3 is TGTGCCAGCAGTCCCCTACAGGGGGCGGGGGAGCAGTACTTC. Its translation: CASSPLQGAGEQYF. The chain is built from TRBV27 and TRBJ2-7; 9 nucleotides line up with TRBD1. The germline gives CDR1 MNHEY, CDR2 SMNVEV (reference sequence). Trimming took 5 bases from V and 7 from J; bases not matched to a gene: 9. The CDR3 spans 14 residues.

This clonotype has ten or more counts. The chain has TRBV2 and TRBJ2-1; D not certain. The germline V gene has CDR1 SNHLY and CDR2 FYNNEI. This CDR3 is built from 11 residues. Trimming took off 6 bases at V and 4 bases at J, with 4 bases between the two ends. In nucleotides, the CDR3 is TGTGCCAGCAGCGGTTACAATGAGCAGTTCTTC. Encoded protein: CASSGYNEQFF.